This TCR beta chain emerged from a study of shared clonotypes between healthy human individuals. Study details: Three plates each covered CD4 naive and memory; CD8 naive two, CD8 memory one. Study outcomes and limitations: With several donors compared, approximately 5% of naive CD4 clonotypes were shared.

The table came from immunoSEQ multiplex PCR; TCRdb's copy has only in-frame clones and leaves some out. Of some 380,000 clones detected, about 96% appear once; the ten largest clones hold around 0.3%. Worth noting for this clone: Its antigen is unidentified.

Germline-derived CDR1 and CDR2 are KGHSH and LQKENI. Trimming pared 4 bases from V and 2 bases from J, leaving 11 bases between. The CDR3 length is 15 residues. Sequenced: memory CD8+ T cells sorted from blood. Documented subset: CD45RO+ cells pooled with CCR7-negative TemRA cells. The TCR comes from a man aged 25-45 years in good health. The chain uses TRBV18 and TRBJ1-4; D possibly corresponds to TRBD1 (5 bases). The DNA of the CDR3 is TGTGCCAGCTCACGGGACCCCGGGACTAATGAAAAACTGTTTTTT. Translated, it gives CASSRDPGTNEKLFF.